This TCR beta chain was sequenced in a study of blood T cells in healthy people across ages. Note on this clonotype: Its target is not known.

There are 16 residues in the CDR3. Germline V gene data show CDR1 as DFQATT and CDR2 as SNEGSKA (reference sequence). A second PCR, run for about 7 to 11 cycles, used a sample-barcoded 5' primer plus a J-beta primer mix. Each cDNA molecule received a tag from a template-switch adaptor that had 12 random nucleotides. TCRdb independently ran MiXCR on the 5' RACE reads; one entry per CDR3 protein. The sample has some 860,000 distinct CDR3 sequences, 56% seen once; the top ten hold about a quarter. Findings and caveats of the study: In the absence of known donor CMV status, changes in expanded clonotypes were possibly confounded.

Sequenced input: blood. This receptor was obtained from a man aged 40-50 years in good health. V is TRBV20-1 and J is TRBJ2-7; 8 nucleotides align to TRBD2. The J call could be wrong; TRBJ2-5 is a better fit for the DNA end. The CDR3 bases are TGCAGTGCTAGAGCCCCTGACGGGAGGGCCTATGAGACCCAGTACTTC. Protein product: CSARAPDGRAYETQYF.